The 12 T cell receptor beta chains given below trace back to one sample, sequenced in a study of cytomegalovirus exposure and HLA in healthy donors. Vbeta (60) and Jbeta (13) primers were used in the PCR. Data came from immunoSEQ multiplex PCR; TCRdb stores just in-frame clones and leaves some out. The sample includes around 170,000 clones, roughly 80% of them seen just once. Material: PBMCs. These receptor sequences come from a woman aged 45-65 years in good health and CMV-seropositive.

The chain joins TRBV15 to TRBJ2-5; D is perhaps TRBD2 (6 bases). Germline loops: CDR1 LNHNV, CDR2 YYDKDF (reference sequence). Trimming took 3 bases from V and 3 from J, leaving 14 bases between them. The CDR3 has 15 residues. CDR3 DNA: TGTGCCACCAGCAGGGGGGGACTGACCAAAGAGACCCAGTACTTC. Translating it yields CATSRGGLTKETQYF.

The genes are TRBV27 and TRBJ2-1; 7 bases align to TRBD1. This CDR3 has 15 residues. Trimming cost V 5 bases and J 5 bases; bases outside gene matches: 9. Germline V lookup: CDR1 MNHEY, CDR2 SMNVEV (reference sequence). The CDR3 is CASSPDRSTHNEQFF. Here the CDR3 DNA reads TGTGCCAGCAGTCCGGACAGGAGTACGCACAATGAGCAGTTCTTC.

In this sample, this clone turned up once. The rearrangement joins TRBV7-3 to TRBJ1-1, with 10 positions matching TRBD1. The CDR3 has 14 amino acids. Germline values: CDR1 SGHTA, CDR2 FQGTGA. Germline trimming cut 3 bases from V and 7 bases from J; bases unmatched to any gene: 5. The CDR3, as DNA: TGTGCCAGCAGCTTGACAGGGGGCATTGGTGAAGCTTTCTTT. This translates into CASSLTGGIGEAFF.

The chain uses TRBV18 and TRBJ2-1, with 14 bases that match TRBD2. Germline values: CDR1 KGHSH, CDR2 LQKENI. This CDR3 region has 14 residues. J lost 7 bases, V lost 5 bases, and 1 base had no gene match. The CDR3 DNA sequence: TGTGCCAGCTCAGGACTAGCGGGGGGAAATGAGCAGTTCTTC. Protein: CASSGLAGGNEQFF. Drawing the rest from reference TRBV18 and TRBJ2-1, the complete variable domain is NAGVMQNPRHLVRRRGQEARLRCSPMKGHSHVYWYRQLPEEGLKFMVYLQKENIIDESGMPKERFSAEFPKEGPSILRIQQVVRGDSAAYFCASSGLAGGNEQFFGPGTRLTVL.

The CDR3 is CASRWLGATTDTQYF. The CDR3 DNA sequence: TGCGCCAGCAGATGGTTGGGGGCCACCACAGATACGCAGTATTTT. V and J are TRBV5-1 and TRBJ2-3; weak D call: TRBD1 (6 bases). This CDR3 is built from 15 residues. Per the germline V gene, CDR1 is SGHRS and CDR2 is YFSETQ. V was cut by 5 bases and J by 2 bases, with 15 bases left in between.

The V call is TRBV4-1, the J call TRBJ2-7; 8 nucleotides line up with TRBD1. Losses at the gene ends were 0 bases for V and 1 base for J; bases not matched to a gene: 5. The CDR3 runs to 16 residues. Germline V gives CDR1 MGHRA, CDR2 YSYEKL. The CDR3 DNA sequence: TGCGCCAGCAGCCAAGATAGGCAGGGGGCTTCCTACGAGCAGTACTTC. It encodes CASSQDRQGASYEQYF.

This clone was observed once. This chain links TRBV5-1 with TRBJ2-3, with 11 nucleotides matching TRBD2. The CDR3 totals 12 residues. Per the germline V gene, CDR1 is SGHRS and CDR2 is YFSETQ. V gave up 5 bases and J gave up 11 bases; unmatched junction bases: 4. DNA of the CDR3: TGCGCCAGCAGGCTTAGCGGGGGGGAGCAGTATTTT. Its translation is CASRLSGGEQYF.

The V call is TRBV7-8, the J call TRBJ1-1, with a weak D call TRBD1 (6 bases). Trimming left V 4 bases short and J 1 base short, with 10 bases between. The germline CDR1 and CDR2 sequences are SGHVS and FQNEAQ. The CDR3 has 14 amino acids. The CDR3 sequence is CASSSAGQNTEAFF. In DNA form, the CDR3 reads TGTGCCAGCAGCTCAGCGGGACAGAACACTGAAGCTTTCTTT.

V is TRBV5-4 and J is TRBJ2-5; 9 nucleotides align to TRBD1. In germline, CDR1 is SGHNT, CDR2 YYREEE (reference sequence). V lost 3 bases to trimming and J lost 4 bases; unmatched junction nucleotides: 4. CDR3 length: 14 amino acids. The CDR3 nucleotides are TGTGCCAGCAGCTGGGGGACAGGGAGAGAGACCCAGTACTTC. This gives the protein CASSWGTGRETQYF.

This chain links TRBV27 with TRBJ2-3, with 9 bases fitting TRBD1. Germline CDR1 reads MNHEY; CDR2 reads SMNVEV (reference sequence). The CDR3 spans 14 residues. V gave up 5 bases and J gave up 6 bases; unmatched junction bases: 6. Here the CDR3 DNA reads TGTGCCAGCAGTATCGGACAGGGGAGGGATACGCAGTATTTT. This encodes CASSIGQGRDTQYF.

This clone was seen only a few times. This chain connects TRBV5-1 to TRBJ2-2; 7 nucleotides match TRBD2. The length of the CDR3 is 16 residues. V was pared by 3 bases and J by 2 bases, with 7 bases of the junction left unmatched. The germline V gene encodes CDR1 SGHRS and CDR2 YFSETQ. In nucleotides, the CDR3 is TGCGCCAGCAGCTCAGAAGCGGGGTTAAACACCGGGGAGCTGTTTTTT. Translation: CASSSEAGLNTGELFF.

The rearrangement joins TRBV5-8 to TRBJ1-4; 9 bases align to TRBD1. CDR1 is SGHTS, CDR2 YDEGEE, per germline. The CDR3 loop spans 16 amino acids. Trimming removed 3 bases from V and 8 bases from J; junction bases left unmatched: 11. The chain's CDR3 is CASSSDRGGPREKLFF. DNA of the CDR3: TGTGCCAGCAGCTCGGACAGGGGAGGACCTAGGGAAAAACTGTTTTTT.